The source of this T cell receptor (beta chain) is a study of human T cells and chemical hapten exposure. Broader study findings: The formation of large CDR3 similarity clusters by expanded TCRs significantly exceeded that of controls.

The V end was cut by 0 bases, the J end by 5 bases, with 12 bases between. The CDR3 totals 15 residues. CDR1 and CDR2 from the germline V gene are LGHDT and YNNKEL (reference sequence). This clonotype was recorded only once. Its matching antigen is unknown. The time point was: patch test 2, 6 weeks after DPC sensitization. This sample's treatment: therapeutic diphenylcyclopropenone sensitization with weekly scalp DPC. The study's library attached unique molecular identifiers to single cDNA molecules. Via MiXCR, TCRdb re-called the RACE reads, giving one row per CDR3 protein. The data contain 73,000 or so distinct CDR3 sequences, roughly 8.5% of them singletons.

This TCR was sampled from a woman between 45 and 65 years old with alopecia areata. Some clones in this sample may be carry-over from other donors' samples. The genes are TRBV3-1 and TRBJ2-3, with D perhaps TRBD2 (6 bases). This specimen was whole blood, taken in connection with sensitization to the hapten diphenylcyclopropenone (DPC). The CDR3, as DNA: TGTGCCAGCAGCCAAGATCCGGGGCGGGAAGATACGCAGTATTTT. Amino acids: CASSQDPGREDTQYF.